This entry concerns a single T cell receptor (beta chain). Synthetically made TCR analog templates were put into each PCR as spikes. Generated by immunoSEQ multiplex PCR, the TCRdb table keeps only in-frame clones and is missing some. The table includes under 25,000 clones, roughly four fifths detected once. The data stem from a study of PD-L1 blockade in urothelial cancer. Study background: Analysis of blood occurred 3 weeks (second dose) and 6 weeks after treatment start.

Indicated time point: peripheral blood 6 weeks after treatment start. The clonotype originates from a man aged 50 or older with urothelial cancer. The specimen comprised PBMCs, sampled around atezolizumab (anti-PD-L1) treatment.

The CDR3 DNA follows: TGTGCCAGCAGCGTGAGACAGGGGGGGTACAATGAGCAGTTCTTC. The encoded protein is CASSVRQGGYNEQFF. This rearrangement joins TRBV9 to TRBJ2-1, with TRBD1 matching over 9 bases. The V gene end was trimmed by 2 bases and the J gene end by 4 bases; junction bases not matched to a gene: 4. The CDR3 has 15 amino acids. CDR1 SGDLS and CDR2 YYNGEE come from the germline V gene.